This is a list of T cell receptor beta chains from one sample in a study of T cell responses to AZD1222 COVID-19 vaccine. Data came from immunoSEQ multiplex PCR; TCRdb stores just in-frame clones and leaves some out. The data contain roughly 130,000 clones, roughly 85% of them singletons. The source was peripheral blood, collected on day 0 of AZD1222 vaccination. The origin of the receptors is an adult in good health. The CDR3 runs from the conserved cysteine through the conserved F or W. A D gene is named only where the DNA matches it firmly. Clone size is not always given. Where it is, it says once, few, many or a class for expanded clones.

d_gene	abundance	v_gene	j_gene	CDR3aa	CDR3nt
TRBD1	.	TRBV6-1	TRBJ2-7	CASRSGTGTYEQYF	TGTGCCAGCAGATCCGGGACAGGGACCTACGAGCAGTACTTC
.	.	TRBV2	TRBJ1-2	CASSDRRLSGYTF	TGTGCCAGCAGTGACAGACGACTATCTGGCTACACCTTC
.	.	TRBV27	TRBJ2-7	CASSLRPSYEQYF	TGTGCCAGCAGTTTAAGGCCATCCTACGAGCAGTACTTC
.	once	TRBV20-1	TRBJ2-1	CSASASGTYNEQFF	TGCAGTGCTAGTGCGTCGGGGACCTACAATGAGCAGTTCTTC
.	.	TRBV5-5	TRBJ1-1	CASSYPSGEAFF	TGTGCCAGCAGCTACCCGTCGGGGGAAGCTTTCTTT
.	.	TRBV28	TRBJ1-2	CASSSRDTYGYTF	TGTGCCAGCAGTTCCCGGGACACCTATGGCTACACCTTC
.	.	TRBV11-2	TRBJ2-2	CASSPQRTFTGELFF	TGTGCCAGCAGCCCGCAGCGGACATTCACCGGGGAGCTGTTTTTT
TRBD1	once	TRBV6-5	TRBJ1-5	CASRGAGQGYQPQHF	TGTGCCAGCCGCGGAGCGGGACAGGGGTATCAGCCCCAGCATTTT
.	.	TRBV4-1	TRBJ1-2	CASSQETGYGYTF	TGCGCCAGCAGCCAAGAAACAGGGTATGGCTACACCTTC
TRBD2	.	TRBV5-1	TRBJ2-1	CASSSGLAAISSYNEQFF	TGCGCCAGCAGCTCCGGACTAGCGGCAATCAGCTCCTACAATGAGCAGTTCTTC
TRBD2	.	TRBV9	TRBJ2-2	CASSVATGLGTGELFF	TGTGCCAGCAGCGTAGCTACAGGACTAGGCACCGGGGAGCTGTTTTTT
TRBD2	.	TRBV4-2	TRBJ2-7	CASSLPGLVYEQYF	TGTGCCAGCAGCCTACCGGGACTAGTGTACGAGCAGTACTTC
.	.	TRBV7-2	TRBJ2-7	CASSPNPGAEEQYF	TGTGCCAGCAGCCCAAATCCGGGGGCTGAAGAGCAGTACTTC
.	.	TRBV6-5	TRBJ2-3	CASSPPGARTDTQYF	TGTGCCAGCAGCCCCCCCGGGGCCCGCACAGATACGCAGTATTTT
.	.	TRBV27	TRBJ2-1	CASGTRGSSSRNHEQFF	TGTGCCAGCGGAACTCGGGGGAGCTCCAGCCGAAATCATGAGCAGTTCTTC
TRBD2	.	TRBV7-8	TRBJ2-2	CASSFLAGGGTGELFF	TGTGCCAGCAGCTTTCTAGCGGGAGGGGGAACCGGGGAGCTGTTTTTT
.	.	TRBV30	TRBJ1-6	CAWNARGRKNSPLHF	TGTGCCTGGAATGCTAGGGGACGGAAGAATTCACCCCTCCACTTT
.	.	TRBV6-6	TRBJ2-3	CASSSTDTQYF	TGTGCCAGCAGTTCTACAGATACGCAGTATTTT
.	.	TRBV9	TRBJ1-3	CASSPEGGLSDTIYF	TGTGCCAGCAGCCCTGAAGGGGGACTATCGGACACCATATATTTT
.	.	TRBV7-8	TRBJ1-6	CASSLVAALYNSPLHF	TGTGCCAGCAGCTTAGTTGCGGCCCTCTATAATTCACCCCTCCACTTT
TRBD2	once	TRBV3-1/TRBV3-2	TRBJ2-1	CASSQSGGRNEQFF	TGTGCCAGCAGCCAATCGGGGGGACGCAATGAGCAGTTCTTC
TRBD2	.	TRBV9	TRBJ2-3	CASSVAGAGVTDTQYF	TGTGCCAGCAGCGTAGCGGGAGCGGGAGTCACAGATACGCAGTATTTT
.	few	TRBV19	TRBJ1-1	CASSKVPNTEAFF	TGTGCCAGTAGTAAGGTTCCCAACACTGAAGCTTTCTTT
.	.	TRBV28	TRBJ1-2	CASSFAANYGYTF	TGTGCCAGCAGTTTCGCGGCTAACTATGGCTACACCTTC
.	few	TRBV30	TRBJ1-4	CAWSMGTGKLFF	TGTGCCTGGAGTATGGGTACGGGAAAACTGTTTTTT
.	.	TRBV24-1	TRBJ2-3	CATSSYGTDTQYF	TGTGCCACCAGCAGCTACGGCACAGATACGCAGTATTTT
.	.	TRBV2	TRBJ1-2	CASSEDHLLPGYTF	TGTGCCAGCAGTGAAGATCATTTACTTCCTGGCTACACCTTC
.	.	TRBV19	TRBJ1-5	CASSPRGGNQPQHF	TGTGCCAGTAGTCCGAGAGGGGGGAATCAGCCCCAGCATTTT
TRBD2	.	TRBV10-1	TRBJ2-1	CASYQGLAGGHYEQFF	TGCGCCAGCTACCAGGGACTAGCGGGGGGGCACTATGAGCAGTTCTTC
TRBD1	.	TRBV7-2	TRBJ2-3	CASSLAMATGGTDTQYF	TGTGCCAGCAGCTTAGCGATGGCGACAGGGGGCACAGATACGCAGTATTTT